This TCR beta chain was retrieved from a study of immune evolution from preneoplasia to lung adenocarcinoma. Between the mid-2010s and the late 2010s, patients underwent resection in Japan or China. Germline CDR1 reads LNHDA; CDR2 reads SQIVND (reference sequence). The CDR3 extends over 13 amino acids. V was trimmed by 1 base and J by 4 bases, leaving 7 bases between them. A note on this clone: Its antigen is unidentified.

Broader study findings: Compared with EGFR-mutant or double wild-type lesions, KRAS-mutant nodules were more clonal. Normal lung had the highest top T cell clone frequencies. Later-stage lesions appeared to have more T cells, more diversity, less clonality.

Profiled with immunoSEQ multiplex PCR; TCRdb holds only in-frame clones, not every one. The table lists 6,000 or so clones, around 70% of them singletons. V gene TRBV19 combines with J gene TRBJ1-1; D is unresolved. Sequences were obtained from FFPE lung adenocarcinoma in situ tissue. The sequence was collected from a donor of 70 years or more with lung adenocarcinoma. The DNA of the CDR3 is TGTGCCAGTAGTATAGTAGGAGCCACTGAAGCTTTCTTT. Amino acids: CASSIVGATEAFF.